Below, 9 T cell receptor beta chains from the same sample are listed, as sequenced in a study of blood T cell repertoires in COVID-19. TCRdb's copy holds only in-frame clones and misses some; the assay was immunoSEQ multiplex PCR. This table holds about 180,000 clones, 88% found once. Sequencing input: peripheral blood. All receptors derive from a woman aged 30 to 39 with acute or convalescent COVID-19.

Here the CDR3 reads CASSSIWTGHNTGELFF. CDR3 coding DNA: TGTGCCAGCAGCTCGATCTGGACGGGACACAACACCGGGGAGCTGTTTTTT. The rearrangement joins TRBV5-4 to TRBJ2-2, with D tentatively TRBD1 (6 bases). CDR1 is SGHNT and CDR2 is YYREEE in the germline V gene (reference sequence). This CDR3 has 17 residues. Trimming removed 3 bases from V and 2 bases from J, with 17 bases in between.

The chain employs TRBV5-1 and TRBJ2-5; no clear D gene. The V end was cut by 4 bases, the J end by 5 bases, with 6 bases between. The CDR3 has 11 amino acids. Per germline, CDR1 SGHRS and CDR2 YFSETQ. The CDR3 sequence is CASSRGETQYF. In DNA form, the CDR3 reads TGCGCCAGCAGCCGTGGCGAGACCCAGTACTTC.

This clone was seen just once. The chain carries TRBV5-1 and TRBJ2-5; D may be TRBD1 (5 bases). CDR1 SGHRS and CDR2 YFSETQ come from the germline V gene. There are 13 residues in the CDR3. Trimming removed 7 bases from V and 4 bases from J, with 14 bases in between. The CDR3 reads CASVQDGGETQYF. As DNA, the CDR3 is TGCGCCAGCGTACAGGATGGTGGAGAGACCCAGTACTTC.

The genes are TRBV2 and TRBJ1-6; D uncertain. V lost 6 bases and J lost 5, with 8 bases in between. Per germline, CDR1 SNHLY and CDR2 FYNNEI. The CDR3 extends over 13 amino acids. CDR3 in amino acids: CASRQSDNSPLHF. The CDR3 DNA reads as TGTGCCAGCAGACAGTCAGATAATTCACCCCTCCACTTT.

This rearrangement joins TRBV3-1 (or the pseudogene TRBV3-2) to TRBJ2-1; D not resolved. V dropped 3 bases and J dropped 10 bases, with 16 bases sitting between them. CDR1 and CDR2 from the germline V gene are LGHDT and YNNKEL (reference sequence). The CDR3 has 14 amino acids. The CDR3 loop is CASSHGSFPGEQFF. CDR3 nucleotide sequence: TGTGCCAGCAGCCACGGGTCCTTTCCCGGGGAGCAGTTCTTC.

This clone was seen just once. This chain's CDR3 is CASSSQRLYNEQFF. As DNA, the CDR3 is TGTGCCAGCAGTTCCCAGCGACTATACAATGAGCAGTTCTTC. The J gene is TRBJ2-1, the V gene TRBV6-6; D possibly corresponds to TRBD2 (5 bases). Trimming took off 4 bases at V and 4 bases at J, with 11 bases between the two ends. There are 14 residues in the CDR3. The V gene's germline CDR1 is MNHNY and CDR2 SVGAGI (reference sequence).

J is TRBJ2-1 and V is TRBV3-1 (or the pseudogene TRBV3-2), with 8 bases lining up with TRBD2. With V trimmed by 0 bases and J by 8 bases, 6 bases remained unmatched. This CDR3 spans 15 amino acids. The germline V gene has CDR1 LGHDT and CDR2 YNNKEL (reference sequence). The CDR3 is CASSQDPSGSDEQFF. The CDR3 bases are TGTGCCAGCAGCCAAGATCCCAGCGGGAGTGATGAGCAGTTCTTC.

V gene TRBV19 combines with J gene TRBJ1-3; D not resolved. CDR1 and CDR2 (germline): LNHDA, SQIVND (reference sequence). Trimming took 3 bases from V and 0 from J, leaving 9 bases between them. The CDR3 has 15 amino acids. CDR3 amino acids: CASSIFGISGNTIYF. The CDR3 nucleotides are TGTGCCAGTAGTATTTTCGGGATCTCTGGAAACACCATATATTTT.

The chain recombines TRBV21-1 with TRBJ1-5; TRBD1 is taken as the D call from the table, unchecked against the DNA. TRBV21-1 is annotated as a pseudogene. The length of the CDR3 is 13 residues. The CDR3, as DNA: TGTGCTCCAACAAACATTGGTAACCAGCCCCAGCATTTT. Its translation is CAPTNIGNQPQHF.